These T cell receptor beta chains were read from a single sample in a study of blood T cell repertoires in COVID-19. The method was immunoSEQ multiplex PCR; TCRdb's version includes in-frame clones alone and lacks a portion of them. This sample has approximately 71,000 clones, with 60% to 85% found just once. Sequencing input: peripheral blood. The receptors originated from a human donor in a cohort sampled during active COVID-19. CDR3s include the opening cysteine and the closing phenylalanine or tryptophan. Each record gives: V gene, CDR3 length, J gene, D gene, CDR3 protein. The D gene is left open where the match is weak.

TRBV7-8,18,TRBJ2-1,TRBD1,CASSLVASSGQGGNEQFF
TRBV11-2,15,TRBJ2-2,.,CASSLDLTGAGELFF
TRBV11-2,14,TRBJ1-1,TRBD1,CASSLRGRNTEAFF
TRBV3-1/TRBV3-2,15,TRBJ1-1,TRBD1,CASSQYPGQGSEAFF
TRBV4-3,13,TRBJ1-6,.,CASANRVRAPLHF
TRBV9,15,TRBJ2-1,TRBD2,CASSVTSGVYNEQFF
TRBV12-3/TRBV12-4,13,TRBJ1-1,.,CASSLQGVGEAFF
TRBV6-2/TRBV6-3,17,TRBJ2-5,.,CASSPRNIRDFQETQYF
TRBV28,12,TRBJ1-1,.,CASSFMNTEAFF
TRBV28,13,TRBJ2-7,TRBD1,CASGLTGGVEQYF
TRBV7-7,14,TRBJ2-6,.,CASSPTSGANVLTF
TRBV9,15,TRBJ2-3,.,CASSPLGLGTDTQYF
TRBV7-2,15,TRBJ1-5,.,CASSLGRGENQPQHF
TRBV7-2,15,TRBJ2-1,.,CASSPGAGRNNEQFF
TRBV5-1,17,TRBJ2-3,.,CASSYPRSGARGDTQYF
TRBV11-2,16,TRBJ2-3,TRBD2,CANSLVLAVGTDTQYF